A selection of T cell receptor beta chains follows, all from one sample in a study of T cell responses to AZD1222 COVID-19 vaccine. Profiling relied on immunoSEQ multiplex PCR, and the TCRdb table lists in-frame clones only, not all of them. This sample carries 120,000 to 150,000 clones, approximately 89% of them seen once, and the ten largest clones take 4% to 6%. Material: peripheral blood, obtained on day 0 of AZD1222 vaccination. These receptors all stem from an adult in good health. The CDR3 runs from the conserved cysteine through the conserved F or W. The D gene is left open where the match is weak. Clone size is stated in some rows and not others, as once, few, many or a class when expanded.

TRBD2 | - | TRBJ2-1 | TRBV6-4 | TGTGCCAGCAGTGGACTAGCGGGAGGGCACGATGAGCAGTTCTTC | CASSGLAGGHDEQFF
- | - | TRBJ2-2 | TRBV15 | TGTGCCACCAGCAGAGGAACAGGTGAAACCGGGGAGCTGTTTTTT | CATSRGTGETGELFF
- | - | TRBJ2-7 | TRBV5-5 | TGTGCCAGCAGCTTGGCCTGGTCCTACGAGCAGTACTTC | CASSLAWSYEQYF
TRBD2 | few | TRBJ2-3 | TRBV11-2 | TGTGCCAGCAGCCTCCTAGCGGGGTCAGATACGCAGTATTTT | CASSLLAGSDTQYF
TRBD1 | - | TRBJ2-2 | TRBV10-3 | TGTGCCACAATACATTCCGGGACAGGGGGAACCGGGGAGCTGTTTTTT | CATIHSGTGGTGELFF
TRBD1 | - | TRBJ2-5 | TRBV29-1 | TGCAGCGCGACGCAGGGGGCTCACCAAGAGACCCAGTACTTC | CSATQGAHQETQYF
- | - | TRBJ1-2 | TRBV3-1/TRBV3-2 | TGTGCCAGCAGCCAAGATGTACGGGGGGGATCCACCTTC | CASSQDVRGGSTF
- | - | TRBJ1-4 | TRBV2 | TGTGCCAGCAGTGAAGCGCGGGGAAAACTGTTTTTT | CASSEARGKLFF
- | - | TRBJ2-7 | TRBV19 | TGTGCCAGTAGTATTTACTTCTCCTACGAGCAGTACTTC | CASSIYFSYEQYF
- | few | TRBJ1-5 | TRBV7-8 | TGTGCCAGCAGCTTAGTAAGGCAACCTAGCAATCAGCCCCAGCATTTT | CASSLVRQPSNQPQHF
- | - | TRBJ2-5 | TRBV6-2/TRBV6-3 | TGTGCCAGCAGTTACTTCAGGGGCAGAGAGACCCAGTACTTC | CASSYFRGRETQYF
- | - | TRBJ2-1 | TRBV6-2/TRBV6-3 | TGTGCCAGCAGTTACTCTCGACTAGTTTCCTACAATGAGCAGTTCTTC | CASSYSRLVSYNEQFF
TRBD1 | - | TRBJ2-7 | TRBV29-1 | TGCAGCGTTGCGGGACAGGACTACGAGCAGTACTTC | CSVAGQDYEQYF
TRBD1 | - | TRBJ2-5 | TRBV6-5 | TGTGCCAGCAGCCCCGCGACAGGGGAAGAGACCCAGTACTTC | CASSPATGEETQYF
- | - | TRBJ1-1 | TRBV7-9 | TGTGCCAGCAGCTTAGGGGGACCCCGGAACACTGAAGCTTTCTTT | CASSLGGPRNTEAFF
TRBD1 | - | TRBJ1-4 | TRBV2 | TGTGCCAGCAGACCCGGGACAGGGATTGAAAAACTGTTTTTT | CASRPGTGIEKLFF
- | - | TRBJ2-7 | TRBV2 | TGTGCCAGCAGATCACAGGGAGCCCCAAGTGAGCAGTACTTC | CASRSQGAPSEQYF
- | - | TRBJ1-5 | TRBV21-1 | TGTGCCAGCAGCACCGGACAGGGCGGTGCCAAGCCCCAGCATTTT | CASSTGQGGAKPQHF
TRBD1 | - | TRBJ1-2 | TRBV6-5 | TGTGCCAGCAAAGGGGGCATCTATGGCTACACCTTC | CASKGGIYGYTF
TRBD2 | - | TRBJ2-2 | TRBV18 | TGTGCCAGCTCCGCCGAGGCGGGGGACACCGGGGAGCTGTTTTTT | CASSAEAGDTGELFF
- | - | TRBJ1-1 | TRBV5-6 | TGTGCCAGCAGCGGTCAGGGAATGAACACTGAAGCTTTCTTT | CASSGQGMNTEAFF
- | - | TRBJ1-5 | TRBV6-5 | TGTGCCAGCAGTTCCCCTGGGCAGCCCCAGCATTTT | CASSSPGQPQHF
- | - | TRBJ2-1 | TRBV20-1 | TGCAGTGCTAGGTCCTACAATGAGCAGTTCTTC | CSARSYNEQFF
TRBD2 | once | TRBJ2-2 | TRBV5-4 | TGTGCCAGCAGCTCGGGACTATTAAACACCGGGGAGCTGTTTTTT | CASSSGLLNTGELFF
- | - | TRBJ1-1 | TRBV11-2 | TGTGCCAGCAGGTCCCTCTTTGGAGGCCGCGGCACTGAAGCTTTCTTT | CASRSLFGGRGTEAFF
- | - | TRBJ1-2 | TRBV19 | TGTGCCAGTAGTGAGGCAGGACAGCCACCAGGCTACACCTTC | CASSEAGQPPGYTF
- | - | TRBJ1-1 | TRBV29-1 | TGCAGCGTTGAAAGTCCGACAGATGAAGCTTTCTTT | CSVESPTDEAFF
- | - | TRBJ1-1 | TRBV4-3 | TGCGCCAGCAGCCAAGACAGGGTCAGGACTGAAGCTTTCTTT | CASSQDRVRTEAFF
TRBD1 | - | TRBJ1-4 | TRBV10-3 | TGTGCCATCAGCCCGGGACAGACAACAACTAATGAAAAACTGTTTTTT | CAISPGQTTTNEKLFF
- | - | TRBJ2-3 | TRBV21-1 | TGTGCCAGCAATACTCAGCGGGGGAAACCCGAGATTTTTTGCACAGATACGCAGTATTTT | CASNTQRGKPEIFCTDTQYF
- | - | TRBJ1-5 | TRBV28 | TGTGCCAGTACAGGGACCCGGAATCAGCCCCAGCATTTT | CASTGTRNQPQHF
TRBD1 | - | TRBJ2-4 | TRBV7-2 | TGTGCCAGCAGCTTCACCGGGACAGAAAACATTCAGTACTTC | CASSFTGTENIQYF
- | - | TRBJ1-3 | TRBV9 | TGTGCCAGCAGCGACCAGTACGGAAACACCATATATTTT | CASSDQYGNTIYF
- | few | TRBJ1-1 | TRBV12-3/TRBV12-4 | TGTGCCAGCAGTTTTCAAGGTGGTACTGAAGCTTTCTTT | CASSFQGGTEAFF
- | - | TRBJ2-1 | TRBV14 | TGTGCCAGCAGCCCCCGTGGATCCAATGAGCAGTTCTTC | CASSPRGSNEQFF
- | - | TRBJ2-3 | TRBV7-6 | TGTGCCAGCAGCCCACCCGGGGCTAGCACAGATACGCAGTATTTT | CASSPPGASTDTQYF
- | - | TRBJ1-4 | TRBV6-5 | TGTGCCAGCAGTTACTCGATTGGGCGGACTAATGAAAAACTGTTTTTT | CASSYSIGRTNEKLFF
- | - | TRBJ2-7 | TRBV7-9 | TGTGCCAGCGGCCGGGACGGACCACTATCCGAGCAGTACTTC | CASGRDGPLSEQYF
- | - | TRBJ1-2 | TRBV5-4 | TGTGCCAGCAGCTTGGACGTTAACTATGGCTACACCTTC | CASSLDVNYGYTF
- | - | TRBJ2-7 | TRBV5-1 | TGCGCCAGCAGCTTGGTGCAGGTATCCTACGAGCAGTACTTC | CASSLVQVSYEQYF
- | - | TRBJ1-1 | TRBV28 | TGTGCCAGCAGTTTGGTTCCCTCGTACAGGGTACAGGACACTGAAGCTTTCTTT | CASSLVPSYRVQDTEAFF
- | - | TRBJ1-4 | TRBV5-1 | TGCGCCAGCAGCTTGGTCCTTCAATCGGAAAAACTGTTTTTT | CASSLVLQSEKLFF
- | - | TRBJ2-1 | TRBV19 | TGTGCCAGTACCCAGGGCCCTCACAATGAGCAGTTCTTC | CASTQGPHNEQFF
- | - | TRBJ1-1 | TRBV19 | TGTGCCAGTAGTATAGGAGACCCGGGGCGCACTGAAGCTTTCTTT | CASSIGDPGRTEAFF
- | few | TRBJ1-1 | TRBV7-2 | TGTGCCAGCAGCTTGATGGGGTTTACTGAAGCTTTCTTT | CASSLMGFTEAFF
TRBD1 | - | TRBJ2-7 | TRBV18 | TGTGCCAGCGCTGGGACAGGGGGCGAGCAGTACTTC | CASAGTGGEQYF
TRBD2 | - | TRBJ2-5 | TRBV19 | TGTGCCAGTAGTGTTGGGACTAGCGCGCAAGAGACCCAGTACTTC | CASSVGTSAQETQYF
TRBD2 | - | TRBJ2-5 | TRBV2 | TGTGCCAGCAGTGAGGCTAGCGGGAGTGGGGAGACCCAGTACTTC | CASSEASGSGETQYF
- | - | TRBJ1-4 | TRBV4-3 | TGCGCCAGCAGCCAAGATTCCCCCTGGACAGCGTGGGGCGAAAAACTGTTTTTT | CASSQDSPWTAWGEKLFF
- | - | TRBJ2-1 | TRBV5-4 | TGTGCCAGCAGCTTCCCCAAACAGGGAAGCTCCTACAATGAGCAGTTCTTC | CASSFPKQGSSYNEQFF
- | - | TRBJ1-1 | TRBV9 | TGTGCCAGCAGCGTAGGTGTAGGGAACACTGAAGCTTTCTTT | CASSVGVGNTEAFF
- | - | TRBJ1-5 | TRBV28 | TGTGCCAGCAGTTTATCTGGCGGGGTACGGCAGCCCCAGCATTTT | CASSLSGGVRQPQHF
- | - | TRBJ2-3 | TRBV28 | TGTGCCAGCAGTGACCAGCGGACCACAGATACGCAGTATTTT | CASSDQRTTDTQYF